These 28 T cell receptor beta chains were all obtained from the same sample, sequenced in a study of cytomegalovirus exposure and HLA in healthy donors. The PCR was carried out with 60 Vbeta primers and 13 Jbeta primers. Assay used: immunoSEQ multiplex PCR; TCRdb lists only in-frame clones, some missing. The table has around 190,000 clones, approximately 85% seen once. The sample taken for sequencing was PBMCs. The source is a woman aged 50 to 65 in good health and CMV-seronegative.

Here the CDR3 reads CASSQYGEGGLKLFF. The CDR3 bases are TGTGCCAGCAGCCAATACGGGGAGGGTGGGTTAAAACTGTTTTTT. The rearrangement joins TRBV4-2 to TRBJ1-4; D is ambiguous. The CDR3 has 15 residues. Per germline, CDR1 LGHNA and CDR2 YNFKEQ. The V end was cut by 2 bases, the J end by 10 bases, with 17 bases between.

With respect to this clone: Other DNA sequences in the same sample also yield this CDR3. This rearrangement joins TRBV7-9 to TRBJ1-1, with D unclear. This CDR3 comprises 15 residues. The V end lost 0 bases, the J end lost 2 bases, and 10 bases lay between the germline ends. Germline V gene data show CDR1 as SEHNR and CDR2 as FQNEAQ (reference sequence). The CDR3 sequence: CASSLAAGPNTEAFF. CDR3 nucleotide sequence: TGTGCCAGCAGCTTAGCGGCAGGCCCCAACACTGAAGCTTTCTTT.

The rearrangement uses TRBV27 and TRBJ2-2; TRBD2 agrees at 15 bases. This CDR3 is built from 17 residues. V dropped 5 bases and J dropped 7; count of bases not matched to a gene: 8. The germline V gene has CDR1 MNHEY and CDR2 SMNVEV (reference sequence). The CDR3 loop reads CASSRRTSGRVVGELFF. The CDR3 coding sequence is TGTGCCAGCAGTCGACGGACTAGCGGGAGGGTGGTCGGGGAGCTGTTTTTT.

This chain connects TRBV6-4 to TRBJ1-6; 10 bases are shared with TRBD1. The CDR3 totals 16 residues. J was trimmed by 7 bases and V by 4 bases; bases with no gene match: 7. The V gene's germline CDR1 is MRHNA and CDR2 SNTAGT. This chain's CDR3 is CASSAFGQGGNSPLHF. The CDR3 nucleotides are TGTGCCAGCAGTGCTTTTGGACAGGGGGGGAATTCACCCCTCCACTTT.

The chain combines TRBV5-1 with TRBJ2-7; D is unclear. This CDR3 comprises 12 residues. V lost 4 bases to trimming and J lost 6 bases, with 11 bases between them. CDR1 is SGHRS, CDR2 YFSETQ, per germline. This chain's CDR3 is CASSPDLREQYF. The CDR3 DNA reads TGCGCCAGCAGCCCCGATTTGCGCGAGCAGTACTTC.

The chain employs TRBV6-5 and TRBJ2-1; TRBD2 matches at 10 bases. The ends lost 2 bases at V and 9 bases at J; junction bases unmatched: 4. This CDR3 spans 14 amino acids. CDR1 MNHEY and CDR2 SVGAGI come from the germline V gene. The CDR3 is CASSYLAGAGEQFF. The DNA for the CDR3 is TGTGCCAGCAGTTACCTAGCGGGAGCGGGTGAGCAGTTCTTC.

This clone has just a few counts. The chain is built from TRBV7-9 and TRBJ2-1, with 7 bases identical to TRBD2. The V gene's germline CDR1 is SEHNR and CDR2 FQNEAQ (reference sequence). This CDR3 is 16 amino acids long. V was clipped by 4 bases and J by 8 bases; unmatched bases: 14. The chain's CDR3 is CASSSRLVGTKYEQFF. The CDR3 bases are TGTGCCAGCAGCTCCCGACTAGTTGGGACTAAGTATGAGCAGTTCTTC.

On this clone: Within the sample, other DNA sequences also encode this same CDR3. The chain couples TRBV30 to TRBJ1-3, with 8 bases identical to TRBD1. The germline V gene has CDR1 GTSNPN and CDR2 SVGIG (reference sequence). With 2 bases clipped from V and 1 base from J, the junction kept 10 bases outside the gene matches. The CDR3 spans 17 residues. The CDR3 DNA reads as TGTGCCTGGAGTAAAAACCGGGACAGGCCTTCTGGAAACACCATATATTTT. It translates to CAWSKNRDRPSGNTIYF.

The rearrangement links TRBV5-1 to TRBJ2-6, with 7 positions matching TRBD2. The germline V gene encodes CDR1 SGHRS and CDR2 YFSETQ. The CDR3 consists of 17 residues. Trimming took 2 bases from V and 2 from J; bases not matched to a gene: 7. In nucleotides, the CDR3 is TGCGCCAGCAGCTTCACCGGTGGGGGGGCTGGGGCCAACGTCCTGACTTTC. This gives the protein CASSFTGGGAGANVLTF.

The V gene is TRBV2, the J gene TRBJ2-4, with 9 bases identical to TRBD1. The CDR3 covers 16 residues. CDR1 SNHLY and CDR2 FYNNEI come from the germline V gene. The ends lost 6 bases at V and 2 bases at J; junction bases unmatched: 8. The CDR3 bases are TGTGCCAGCAGGCCGACAGGGGGGAGGACCAAAAACATTCAGTACTTC. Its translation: CASRPTGGRTKNIQYF.

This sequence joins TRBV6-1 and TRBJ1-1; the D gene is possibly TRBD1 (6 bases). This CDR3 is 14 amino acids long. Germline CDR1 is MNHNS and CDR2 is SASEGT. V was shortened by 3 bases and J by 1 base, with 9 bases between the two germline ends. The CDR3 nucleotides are TGTGCCAGCAGTGAGGGACACTCGAACACTGAAGCTTTCTTT. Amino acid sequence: CASSEGHSNTEAFF.

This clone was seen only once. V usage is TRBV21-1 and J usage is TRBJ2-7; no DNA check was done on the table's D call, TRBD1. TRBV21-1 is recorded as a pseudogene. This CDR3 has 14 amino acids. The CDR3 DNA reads TGTGCCAGCATCGCGACACAAACGTCCTACGAGCAGTACTTC. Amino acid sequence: CASIATQTSYEQYF.

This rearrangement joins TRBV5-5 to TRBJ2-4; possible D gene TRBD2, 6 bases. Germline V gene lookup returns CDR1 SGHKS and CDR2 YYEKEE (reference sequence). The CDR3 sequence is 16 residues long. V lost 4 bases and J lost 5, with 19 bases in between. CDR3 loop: CASSPRGTPGENIQYF. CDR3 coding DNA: TGTGCCAGCAGCCCTCGTGGGACCCCGGGGGAAAACATTCAGTACTTC. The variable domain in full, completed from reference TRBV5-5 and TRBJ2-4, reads DAGVTQSPTHLIKTRGQQVTLRCSPISGHKSVSWYQQVLGQGPQFIFQYYEKEERGRGNFPDRFSARQFPNYSSELNVNALLLGDSALYLCASSPRGTPGENIQYFGAGTRLSVL.

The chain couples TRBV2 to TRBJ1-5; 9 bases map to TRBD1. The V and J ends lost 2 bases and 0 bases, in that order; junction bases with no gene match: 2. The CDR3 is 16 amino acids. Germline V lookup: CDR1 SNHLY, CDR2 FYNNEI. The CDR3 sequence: CASSERTGVSNQPQHF. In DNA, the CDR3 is TGTGCCAGCAGTGAACGGACAGGGGTTAGCAATCAGCCCCAGCATTTT.

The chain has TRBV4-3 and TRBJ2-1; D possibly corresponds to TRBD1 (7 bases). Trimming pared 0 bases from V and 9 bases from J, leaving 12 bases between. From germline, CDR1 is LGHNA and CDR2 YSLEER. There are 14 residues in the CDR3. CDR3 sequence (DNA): TGCGCCAGCAGCCAAGATCTCAGGGGGGTTGAGCAGTTCTTC. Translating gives CASSQDLRGVEQFF.

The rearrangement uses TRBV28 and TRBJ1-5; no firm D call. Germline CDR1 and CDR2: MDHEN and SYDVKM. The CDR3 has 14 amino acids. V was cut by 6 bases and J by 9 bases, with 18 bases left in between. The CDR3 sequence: CASSPQAGVGPQHF. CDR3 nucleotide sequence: TGTGCCAGCAGCCCTCAGGCCGGTGTTGGGCCCCAGCATTTT.

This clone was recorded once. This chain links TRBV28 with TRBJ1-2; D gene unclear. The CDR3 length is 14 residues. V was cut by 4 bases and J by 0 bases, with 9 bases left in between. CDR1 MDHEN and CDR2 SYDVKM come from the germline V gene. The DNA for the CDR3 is TGTGCCAGCAGTTCGAACGGAGCTAACTATGGCTACACCTTC. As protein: CASSSNGANYGYTF.

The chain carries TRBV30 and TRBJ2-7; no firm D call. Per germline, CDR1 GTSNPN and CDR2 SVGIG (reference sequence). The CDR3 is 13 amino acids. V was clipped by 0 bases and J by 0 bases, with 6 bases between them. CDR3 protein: CAWSVAVSYEQYF. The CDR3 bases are TGTGCCTGGAGTGTGGCGGTCTCCTACGAGCAGTACTTC.

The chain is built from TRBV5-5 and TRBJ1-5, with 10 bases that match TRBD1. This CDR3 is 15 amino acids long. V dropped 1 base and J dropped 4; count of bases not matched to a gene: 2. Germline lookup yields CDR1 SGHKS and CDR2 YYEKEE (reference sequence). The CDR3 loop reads CASSLTGQGNQPQHF. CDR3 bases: TGTGCCAGCAGCTTGACGGGACAGGGGAATCAGCCCCAGCATTTT.

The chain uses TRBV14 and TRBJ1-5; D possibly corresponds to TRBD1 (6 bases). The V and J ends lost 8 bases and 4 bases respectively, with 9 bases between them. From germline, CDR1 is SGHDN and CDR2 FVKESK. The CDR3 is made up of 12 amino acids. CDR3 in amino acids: CASDRINQPQHF. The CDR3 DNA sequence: TGTGCCAGCGACAGGATTAATCAGCCCCAGCATTTT.

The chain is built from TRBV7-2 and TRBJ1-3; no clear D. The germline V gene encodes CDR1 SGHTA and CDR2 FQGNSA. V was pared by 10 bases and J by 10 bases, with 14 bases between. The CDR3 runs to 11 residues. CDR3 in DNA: TGTGCCATCGAAAAGAGTGGTACCATATATTTT. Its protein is CAIEKSGTIYF.

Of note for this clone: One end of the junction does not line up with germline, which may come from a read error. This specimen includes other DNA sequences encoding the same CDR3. The CDR3 spells CATSRDRSLEAFF. The CDR3 nucleotides are TGTGCCACCAGCAGAGATAGGAGCCTTGAAGCCTTCTTT. This chain links TRBV15 with TRBJ1-1; D unresolved. Germline loops: CDR1 LNHNV, CDR2 YYDKDF (reference sequence). The CDR3 sequence is 13 residues long.

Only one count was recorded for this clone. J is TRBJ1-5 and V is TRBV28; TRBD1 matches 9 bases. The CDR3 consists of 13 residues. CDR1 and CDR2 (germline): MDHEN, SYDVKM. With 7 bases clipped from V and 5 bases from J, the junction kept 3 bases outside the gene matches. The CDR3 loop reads CASKDRGYQPQHF. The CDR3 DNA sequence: TGTGCCAGCAAGGACAGGGGATATCAGCCCCAGCATTTT.

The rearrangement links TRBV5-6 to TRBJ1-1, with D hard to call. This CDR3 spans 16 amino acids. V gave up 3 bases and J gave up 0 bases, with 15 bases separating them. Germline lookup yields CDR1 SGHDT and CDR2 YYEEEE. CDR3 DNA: TGTGCCAGCAGCTGGACCCCGGGGAGGATGAACACTGAAGCTTTCTTT. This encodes CASSWTPGRMNTEAFF. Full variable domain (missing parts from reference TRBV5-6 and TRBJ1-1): DAGVTQSPTHLIKTRGQQVTLRCSPKSGHDTVSWYQQALGQGPQFIFQYYEEEERQRGNFPDRFSGHQFPNYSSELNVNALLLGDSALYLCASSWTPGRMNTEAFFGQGTRLTVV.

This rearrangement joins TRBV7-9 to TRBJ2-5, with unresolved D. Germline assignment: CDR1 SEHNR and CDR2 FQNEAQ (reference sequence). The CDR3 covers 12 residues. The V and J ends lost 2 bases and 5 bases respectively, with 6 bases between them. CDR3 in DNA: TGTGCCAGCAGCTTAAGTGCGGAGACCCAGTACTTC. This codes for CASSLSAETQYF. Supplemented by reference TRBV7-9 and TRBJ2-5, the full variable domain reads DTGVSQNPRHKITKRGQNVTFRCDPISEHNRLYWYRQTLGQGPEFLTYFQNEAQLEKSRLLSDRFSAERPKGSFSTLEIQRTEQGDSAMYLCASSLSAETQYFGPGTRLLVL.

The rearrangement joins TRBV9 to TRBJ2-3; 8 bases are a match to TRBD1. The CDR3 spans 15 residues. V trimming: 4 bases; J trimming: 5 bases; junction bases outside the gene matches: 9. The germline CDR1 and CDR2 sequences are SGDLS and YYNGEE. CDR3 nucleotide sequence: TGTGCCAGCAGCACATACCCACAGGGGGGAGATACGCAGTATTTT. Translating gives CASSTYPQGGDTQYF.

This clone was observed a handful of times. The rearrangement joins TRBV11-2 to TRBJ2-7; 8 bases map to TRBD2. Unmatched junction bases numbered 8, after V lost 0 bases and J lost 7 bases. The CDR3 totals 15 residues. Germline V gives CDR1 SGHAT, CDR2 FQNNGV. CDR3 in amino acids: CASSLETGGRSEQYF. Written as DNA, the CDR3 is TGTGCCAGCAGCTTAGAGACGGGGGGGAGATCAGAGCAGTACTTC.

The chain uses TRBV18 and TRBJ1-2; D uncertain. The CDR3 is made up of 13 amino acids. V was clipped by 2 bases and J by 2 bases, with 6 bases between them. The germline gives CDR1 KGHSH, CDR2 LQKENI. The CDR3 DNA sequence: TGTGCCAGCTCACCAACCGGGAACTATGGCTACACCTTC. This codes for CASSPTGNYGYTF.